This T cell receptor beta chain is from a study of T cells after yellow fever vaccination. The table lists this clonotype with a few counts. The germline V gene encodes CDR1 MDHEN and CDR2 SYDVKM. With 8 bases clipped from V and 4 bases from J, the junction kept 14 bases outside the gene matches. The CDR3 covers 16 residues. From the 5' RACE reads, TCRdb called clonotypes with MiXCR, one entry per CDR3 protein. The table lists 250,000 to 300,000 distinct CDR3 sequences, approximately 5.2% of them singletons. Source: CD4+ T cells sorted from PBMCs, taken on the day of the yellow fever booster vaccination. This sequence was found in a man between 18 and 35 years old who received the YFV17D yellow fever vaccine. V usage is TRBV28 and J usage is TRBJ1-5; 7 nucleotides agree with TRBD1. The CDR3 sequence is CASRPWTGGINQPQHF. CDR3 sequence (DNA): TGTGCCAGCCGACCTTGGACAGGAGGAATTAATCAGCCCCAGCATTTT.